This T cell receptor beta chain was sequenced during a study of radiation and T cells in renal cell carcinoma (TCRdb year 2020). With respect to the entire study: The samples were drawn from a clinical trial, where primary renal cell carcinomas were treated with 15 Gy of stereotactic body radiation therapy and then removed by nephrectomy 4 weeks afterward. In total, 50 to 60 samples underwent TCR beta sequencing: roughly 25 tumors plus 27 peripheral blood samples. Across all 50 or so samples, under 4,500,000 unique CDR3 nucleotide sequences, encoding around 2.4 million unique CDR3 amino acid sequences, were identified. Overall study results and their limits: Dynamics of the blood repertoire were not tracked past 4 weeks after treatment. With a single-armed trial design, the study had no way to address how radiation dose or scheduling affects the TCR repertoire. Because pretreatment tumor biopsies were not available, the baseline intratumoral presence of clonotypes could not be determined. An increase in top tumor clonotypes in blood was observed from baseline to 2 weeks post-radiation, followed by contraction by 4 weeks, which was taken to suggest transient expansion of tumor-resident clones.

For this clone: Its target antigen remains unknown. No much larger clone is present one base from it, and per-base qualities are unavailable.

Following the manufacturer's recommendations, the immunoSEQ kit was used to generate TCR beta libraries from genomic DNA. For library preparation, a first multiplex PCR was performed with proprietary primers, followed by a second PCR in which unique barcodes were added, and bead cleanups were performed after each round. Each sample batch included a kit-provided positive control reaction and a negative control reaction. The final libraries were assessed on an Agilent 4200 TapeStation D1000 ScreenTape, pooled by volume, and quantified by qPCR. Sequencing was performed on an Illumina NextSeq500 with a MidOutput 150-cycle cartridge, and 156 Read1 and 15 Index1 cycles were run with kit custom primers. The pooled library was loaded at 0.75 to 1 pM with a roughly 22% PhiX control spike-in. The original pipeline was this. Vendor-processed data were analyzed in R, and a clonotype was defined as all T cells sharing the same CDR3 nucleotide sequence. For clone abundance analyses, frequencies were normalized to the 10,000 most abundant clones per sample. Public T cell clones, which averaged fewer than five per sample, were excluded before analysis. Tumor-enriched clonotypes and baseline blood-enriched clonotypes were defined as those with an abundance difference of at least 32-fold between compartments. A beta-binomial differential abundance model was used to identify clonotypes that expanded or contracted between blood time points. Tumor-blood repertoire similarity was measured with the Baroni-Urbani and Buser coefficient, and groups were compared using two-tailed Wilcoxon tests in R. TCRdb's version of the immuneACCESS table is confined to in-frame rearrangements and falls short of the full clone set. An unresolved V gene accounts for under half of the shortfall where checked; the remainder is of unknown origin. V, J and clone size are those of that table, while D and trimming were read from the DNA. This sample has tens of thousands of clones in its table, and approximately 80% of those were observed once. 6% to 7% of the sample rests with the top ten.

Spanning cysteine to phenylalanine, the CDR3 consists of 14 amino acids. Only the CDR3 DNA stays, 42 bases, in frame from base 1. Trimming removed 4 bases from V and 5 bases from J; the gene matches leave 7 bases unexplained. Sequences SGHNT (CDR1) and YYREEE (CDR2) are obtained from the germline V gene (reference sequence). The time point label, read with the paper, signifies: baseline pretreatment blood. Interpreted using the paper, the treatment or condition label stands for: 15 Gy SBRT to primary tumor, nephrectomy 4 weeks later. To follow tumor-enriched clonotypes, peripheral blood was collected serially from radiation-treated patients at baseline and again at 2 weeks and 4 weeks after SBRT. All patients had renal cell carcinoma with clear cell pathology. The QIAamp DNA Blood Mini Kit (Qiagen) was used to prepare genomic DNA for TCR sequencing. Only samples passing all quality control checks were included in the analyses.

The sequence joins TRBV5-4 to TRBJ2-7, with TRBD1 identical over 9 junction bases. The source of this sequence is a man aged 60 to 69 with renal cell carcinoma. Sequencing used blood, obtained from a patient whose treatment included radiotherapy and nephrectomy. The CDR3 amino acid sequence is: CASSPGQGRNEQYF. The nucleotide sequence reads TGTGCCAGCAGCCCCGGACAGGGGAGGAACGAGCAGTACTTC.